One sample yielded the 18 T cell receptor beta chains listed below, sequenced in a study of shared clonotypes between healthy human individuals. TCRdb keeps only in-frame clones here, not all; method: immunoSEQ multiplex PCR. Counted here are approximately 980,000 clones, approximately 76% occurring once; the ten biggest clones make up approximately 1.5%. Sequences were obtained from memory CD4+ T cells sorted from blood. Documented subset: CD45RA-negative fraction. These receptors were collected from a man between 18 and 35 years old in good health.

The chain has TRBV9 and TRBJ1-3; D is undetermined. This CDR3 region has 14 residues. Germline V CDR1 and CDR2: SGDLS, YYNGEE. The V end was cut by 2 bases, the J end by 3 bases, with 9 bases between. CDR3 protein: CASSVMTSGNTIYF. In DNA form, the CDR3 reads TGTGCCAGCAGCGTTATGACAAGTGGAAACACCATATATTTT.

The chain employs TRBV30 and TRBJ2-2, with D possibly matching TRBD1 (5 bases). The V gene lost 0 bases and the J gene lost 8 bases, with 16 bases spanning the gap. Germline V lookup: CDR1 GTSNPN, CDR2 SVGIG (reference sequence). This CDR3 spans 15 amino acids. The CDR3 region has the DNA TGTGCCTGGAGTGTACTGGAAGGGGCTGGAGGGGAGCTGTTTTTT. It codes for CAWSVLEGAGGELFF.

The chain carries TRBV6-6 and TRBJ1-2; D perhaps matches TRBD1 (5 bases). The germline gives CDR1 MNHNY, CDR2 SVGAGI (reference sequence). V was clipped by 9 bases and J by 7 bases, with 12 bases between them. This CDR3 is 11 amino acids long. For the CDR3, the DNA is TGTGCCAGTCAAATGGGGGGTGGCTACACCTTC. This codes for CASQMGGGYTF.

A single count supports this clone. J is TRBJ1-1 and V is TRBV7-2; D uncertain. V lost 4 bases and J 5 bases, leaving 14 bases between the germline ends. The CDR3 extends over 14 amino acids. The germline V gene encodes CDR1 SGHTA and CDR2 FQGNSA. The CDR3 nucleotides read TGTGCCAGCAGCTCATCTGCCGGGGTGACTGAAGCTTTCTTT. Translated: CASSSSAGVTEAFF. Full variable domain (remainder filled in from reference TRBV7-2 and TRBJ1-1): GAGVSQSPSNKVTEKGKDVELRCDPISGHTALYWYRQSLGQGLEFLIYFQGNSAPDKSGLPSDRFSAERTGGSVSTLTIQRTQQEDSAVYLCASSSSAGVTEAFFGQGTRLTVV.

This clone was recorded a few times. The chain recombines TRBV19 with TRBJ1-1; no clear D gene. Germline CDR1 and CDR2: LNHDA and SQIVND (reference sequence). There are 13 residues in the CDR3. V was pared by 3 bases and J by 6 bases, with 11 bases between. The CDR3 here is CASSIVMGAEAFF. As DNA, the CDR3 is TGTGCCAGTAGTATTGTGATGGGCGCTGAAGCTTTCTTT. Combining the CDR3 with reference TRBV19 and TRBJ1-1 gives the whole variable domain DGGITQSPKYLFRKEGQNVTLSCEQNLNHDAMYWYRQDPGQGLRLIYYSQIVNDFQKGDIAEGYSVSREKKESFPLTVTSAQKNPTAFYLCASSIVMGAEAFFGQGTRLTVV.

To note about this clone: A read error may account for a junction end that differs from germline. The rearrangement links TRBV7-3 to TRBJ2-1, with D unresolved. Germline V gene sequence: CDR1 SGHTA, CDR2 FQGTGA. The CDR3 contains 18 residues. In nucleotides, the CDR3 is TGTGCCAGGAGCTTAAATCGTAATCGGCGGCTCTCCTACAATGAGCAGTTCTTC. Amino acid sequence: CARSLNRNRRLSYNEQFF.

V gene TRBV5-6 combines with J gene TRBJ1-2; D is unresolved. CDR3 size: 12 residues. Germline V gene data show CDR1 as SGHDT and CDR2 as YYEEEE. V dropped 0 bases and J dropped 4 bases, with 4 bases sitting between them. The CDR3 coding sequence is TGTGCCAGCAGCTTGGACCCCTATGGCTACACCTTC. Its translation: CASSLDPYGYTF.

This rearrangement joins TRBV19 to TRBJ2-2; D is uncertain. Germline V gene data show CDR1 as LNHDA and CDR2 as SQIVND (reference sequence). This CDR3 is built from 12 residues. Trimming cost V 4 bases and J 6 bases, with 6 bases left between them. The CDR3 region has the DNA TGTGCCAGTAGTACATTTCCCGGGGAGCTGTTTTTT. This gives the protein CASSTFPGELFF.

The chain has TRBV4-1 and TRBJ2-3; 9 bases align to TRBD2. V gave up 3 bases and J gave up 0 bases; unmatched junction bases: 4. Per the germline V gene, CDR1 is MGHRA and CDR2 is YSYEKL. This CDR3 spans 16 amino acids. In DNA form, the CDR3 reads TGCGCCAGCAGCCAGGCTAGCGGGGCTAGCACAGATACGCAGTATTTT. Translation: CASSQASGASTDTQYF.

The V gene is TRBV10-3, the J gene TRBJ2-2; D possibly corresponds to TRBD1 (6 bases). Germline V gene lookup returns CDR1 ENHRY and CDR2 SYGVKD. Trimming pared 6 bases from V and 1 base from J, leaving 9 bases between. The CDR3 sequence is 14 residues long. CDR3 loop: CAISQTGNTGELFF. DNA of the CDR3: TGTGCCATCAGCCAGACAGGGAACACCGGGGAGCTGTTTTTT.

V usage is TRBV4-1 and J usage is TRBJ2-1; D is undetermined. Trimming left V 4 bases short and J 13 bases short, with 20 bases between. Germline CDR1 is MGHRA and CDR2 is YSYEKL. This CDR3 has 14 amino acids. The CDR3 spells CASSRQLDGGVQFF. The CDR3 coding sequence is TGCGCCAGCAGCCGACAACTCGATGGCGGAGTACAGTTCTTC.

This clone occurred a few times. J is TRBJ2-7 and V is TRBV15; 9 nucleotides align to TRBD2. The CDR3 loop spans 14 amino acids. CDR1 is LNHNV, CDR2 YYDKDF, per germline (reference sequence). J was trimmed by 4 bases and V by 5 bases; bases with no gene match: 6. CDR3 loop: CATSAGGRTYEQYF. The CDR3 DNA is TGTGCCACCAGCGCGGGGGGGCGTACGTACGAGCAGTACTTC.

CDR3 DNA: TGTGCCAGCAGTTTATTCCAAGCCTCGACACTAAACTATGGCTACACCTTC. Its protein product is CASSLFQASTLNYGYTF. This chain connects TRBV28 to TRBJ1-2; D not resolved. The CDR3 has 17 residues. CDR1 MDHEN and CDR2 SYDVKM come from the germline V gene. V gave up 1 base and J gave up 2 bases, with 17 bases separating them.

The chain has TRBV5-1 and TRBJ2-3, with 7 positions matching TRBD1. The CDR3 consists of 16 residues. J gave up 3 bases and V 0 bases, and 7 bases lay outside the gene matches. The germline V gene has CDR1 SGHRS and CDR2 YFSETQ. The CDR3 DNA is TGCGCCAGCAGCTTGGGAGGGGGCAAGAGTACAGATACGCAGTATTTT. Encoded protein: CASSLGGGKSTDTQYF.

The J gene is TRBJ2-7, the V gene TRBV20-1, with a possible D match to TRBD2 (5 bases). Germline lookup yields CDR1 DFQATT and CDR2 SNEGSKA (reference sequence). The CDR3 covers 11 residues. V was cut by 6 bases and J by 0 bases, with 6 bases left in between. The CDR3 spells CSAGSSYEQYF. The CDR3 nucleotides are TGCAGTGCAGGGAGCTCCTACGAGCAGTACTTC.

CDR3 nucleotides: TGTGCCAGCAGGATGCAGGGGTCACCTATTTTTGGCTACACCTTC. Amino acid sequence: CASRMQGSPIFGYTF. The V call is TRBV7-9, the J call TRBJ1-2, with D possibly TRBD1 on 6 matching bases. The germline V and J ends were trimmed by 6 bases and 7 bases, with 21 bases remaining between them. Germline V gene lookup returns CDR1 SEHNR and CDR2 FQNEAQ (reference sequence). This CDR3 spans 15 amino acids.

This chain connects TRBV2 to TRBJ2-1; maybe TRBD1 (6 bases). Per germline, CDR1 SNHLY and CDR2 FYNNEI. V lost 4 bases and J lost 0, with 10 bases in between. This CDR3 has 15 amino acids. The CDR3 reads CASSARGSSYNEQFF. The CDR3 DNA reads TGTGCCAGCAGTGCAAGGGGGAGCTCCTACAATGAGCAGTTCTTC. The whole variable domain, filled in from reference TRBV2 and TRBJ2-1, reads EPEVTQTPSHQVTQMGQEVILRCVPISNHLYFYWYRQILGQKVEFLVSFYNNEISEKSEIFDDQFSVERPDGSNFTLKIRSTKLEDSAMYFCASSARGSSYNEQFFGPGTRLTVL.

This clone was detected once. CDR3 amino acids: CASSTPGTASYEQYF. The CDR3 DNA is TGTGCCAGCAGCACACCCGGGACGGCATCCTACGAGCAGTACTTC. The V and J genes are TRBV11-2 and TRBJ2-7; possibly TRBD1 or TRBD2 for D (5 bases each). The length of the CDR3 is 15 residues. Germline V gene lookup returns CDR1 SGHAT and CDR2 FQNNGV. V shed 5 bases and J shed 1 base, with 15 bases lying between them.